The present T cell receptor (beta chain) was sequenced within a study of OX40 agonist ivuxolimab in advanced cancers. Study as a whole: The group had a mean age of about 60 years, ranged from 23 to 79, and was roughly 83% male. General study results and limits: There was clonal expansion of CD4+ and CD8+ blood T cells by week 6 at 0.1 to 3.0 mg/kg. The authors did not determine the antigen specificity of the expanded peripheral T cells. Some patients who did not respond also had low normalized T-cell clonal expansion.

Measured with immunoSEQ multiplex PCR; TCRdb has only the in-frame clones, and not every one. The sample records 90,000 to 100,000 clones, roughly 89% being singletons. As to this clone: Antigen specificity is unknown.

V lost 6 bases and J 4 bases, leaving 7 bases between the germline ends. The CDR3 is made up of 13 amino acids. Germline V gene sequence: CDR1 MNHNS, CDR2 SASEGT. The receptor was isolated from an adult with an advanced solid tumor such as melanoma, head and neck, liver or kidney cancer. The chain has TRBV6-1 and TRBJ2-6; D ambiguous. The sample in question was CD4+ or CD8+ T cells sorted from blood, obtained in a trial of the OX40 agonist ivuxolimab. The CDR3 region is CASRAPGANVLTF. The CDR3 DNA reads TGTGCCAGCAGGGCTCCCGGGGCCAACGTCCTGACTTTC.